The 23 T cell receptor beta chains presented below share a single source sample, sequenced in a study of blood T cell repertoires in COVID-19. The method was immunoSEQ multiplex PCR; TCRdb's version includes in-frame clones alone and lacks a portion of them. The sample has some 210,000 clones, around 88% seen once. The sample taken for sequencing was peripheral blood. The receptors shown here come from a man in his fifties with active or convalescent COVID-19.

In nucleotides, the CDR3 is TGTGCCAGCAGCTCCCCCTACAGGGCGAACACCGGGGAGCTGTTTTTT. It yields the protein CASSSPYRANTGELFF. The V and J genes are TRBV7-8 and TRBJ2-2; the D gene is possibly TRBD1 (6 bases). The ends were cut back, 4 bases at V and 0 bases at J, with 12 bases in the middle. This CDR3 comprises 16 residues. Looked up from germline, CDR1 is SGHVS and CDR2 is FQNEAQ. Variable domain in full (rest from reference TRBV7-8 and TRBJ2-2): GAGVSQSPRYKVAKRGQDVALRCDPISGHVSLFWYQQALGQGPEFLTYFQNEAQLDKSGLPSDRFFAERPEGSVSTLKIQRTQQEDSAVYLCASSSPYRANTGELFFGEGSRLTVL.

The CDR3 region has the DNA TGCGCCAGCAGTCATCGGCTCGAGGGGGACCATTACGAGCAGTACTTC. Amino acids: CASSHRLEGDHYEQYF. This chain joins TRBV23-1 and TRBJ2-7, with D possibly matching TRBD1 (6 bases). TRBV23-1 is treated as an ORF (open reading frame) with a function not yet certain. CDR3 length: 16 amino acids. The V gene lost 3 bases and the J gene lost 4 bases, with 19 bases spanning the gap.

The chain employs TRBV3-1 (or the pseudogene TRBV3-2) and TRBJ2-5; 10 bases are shared with TRBD2. V shed 4 bases, J shed 4 bases, and the junction held 9 bases outside the gene matches. Germline V gene sequence: CDR1 LGHDT, CDR2 YNNKEL (reference sequence). This CDR3 region has 16 residues. This CDR3 reads CASSPSLAGLTETQYF. As DNA, the CDR3 is TGTGCCAGCAGCCCCTCACTAGCGGGGTTAACAGAGACCCAGTACTTC.

The rearrangement joins TRBV28 to TRBJ1-6; D may be TRBD1 (5 bases). This CDR3 region has 14 residues. Looked up from germline, CDR1 is MDHEN and CDR2 is SYDVKM. V was shortened by 3 bases and J by 6 bases, with 9 bases between the two germline ends. The CDR3 sequence: CASSLAGINSPLHF. CDR3 in DNA: TGTGCCAGCAGTTTGGCAGGGATTAATTCACCCCTCCACTTT. The whole variable domain, remainder taken from reference TRBV28 and TRBJ1-6, is DVKVTQSSRYLVKRTGEKVFLECVQDMDHENMFWYRQDPGLGLRLIYFSYDVKMKEKGDIPEGYSVSREKKERFSLILESASTNQTSMYLCASSLAGINSPLHFGNGTRLTVT.

The chain carries TRBV7-6 and TRBJ2-6, with no clear D. Germline CDR1 is SGHVS and CDR2 is FNYEAQ. Trimming took 5 bases from V and 0 from J, leaving 14 bases between them. The CDR3 totals 17 residues. The CDR3 is CASSQPQAGSGANVLTF. DNA of the CDR3: TGTGCCAGCAGCCAACCTCAGGCAGGCTCTGGGGCCAACGTCCTGACTTTC. The complete variable domain, with remaining parts taken from reference TRBV7-6 and TRBJ2-6, reads GAGVSQSPRYKVTKRGQDVALRCDPISGHVSLYWYRQALGQGPEFLTYFNYEAQQDKSGLPNDRFSAERPEGSISTLTIQRTEQRDSAMYRCASSQPQAGSGANVLTFGAGSRLTVL.

J is TRBJ2-1 and V is TRBV28, with D tentatively TRBD1 (6 bases). V lost 5 bases to trimming and J lost 4 bases, with 12 bases between them. There are 14 residues in the CDR3. The V gene's germline CDR1 is MDHEN and CDR2 SYDVKM. DNA of the CDR3: TGTGCCAGCAGTCCACGCAGGGGATACAATGAGCAGTTCTTC. Its translation: CASSPRRGYNEQFF.

The J gene is TRBJ2-2, the V gene TRBV7-2, with 9 bases identical to TRBD1. Germline V gives CDR1 SGHTA, CDR2 FQGNSA. This CDR3 spans 15 amino acids. The V segment lost 7 bases and the J segment 6 bases; nucleotides outside the gene matches: 9. CDR3 nucleotides: TGTGCCAGCAACGTCGGGACAGGGATGGCCGGGGAGCTGTTTTTT. It encodes CASNVGTGMAGELFF.

This clone was seen only a few times. V and J are TRBV7-9 and TRBJ2-7; possibly TRBD2 for D (6 bases). The V end lost 5 bases, the J end lost 3 bases, and 17 bases lay between the germline ends. This CDR3 comprises 15 residues. CDR1 is SEHNR and CDR2 is FQNEAQ in the germline V gene (reference sequence). DNA of the CDR3: TGTGCCAGCAGCCAGACCGGGACGGGGGTCTACGAGCAGTACTTC. This translates into CASSQTGTGVYEQYF. The variable domain in full, with the rest retrieved from reference TRBV7-9 and TRBJ2-7, is DTGVSQNPRHKITKRGQNVTFRCDPISEHNRLYWYRQTLGQGPEFLTYFQNEAQLEKSRLLSDRFSAERPKGSFSTLEIQRTEQGDSAMYLCASSQTGTGVYEQYFGPGTRLTVT.

The V gene is TRBV5-1, the J gene TRBJ1-6; TRBD1 matches at 8 bases. The V gene's germline CDR1 is SGHRS and CDR2 YFSETQ. The CDR3 spans 15 residues. V was pared by 4 bases and J by 9 bases, with 9 bases of the junction left unmatched. As DNA, the CDR3 is TGCGCCAGCAGCATGGACAGGGTTGGGGGTTCACCCCTCCACTTT. Translation gives CASSMDRVGGSPLHF.

The chain combines TRBV10-3 with TRBJ2-1, with TRBD2 as a possible D gene (7 bases). V was clipped by 5 bases and J by 5 bases, with 19 bases between them. This CDR3 is 16 amino acids long. Germline-derived CDR1 and CDR2 are ENHRY and SYGVKD. Here the CDR3 DNA reads TGTGCCATCAGTCCGGGGGGCGAGGGTTTAAACAATGAGCAGTTCTTC. This translates into CAISPGGEGLNNEQFF.

The V call is TRBV4-3, the J call TRBJ2-4, with D tentatively TRBD2 (7 bases). The CDR3 extends over 13 amino acids. In germline, CDR1 is LGHNA, CDR2 YSLEER. Trimming left V 4 bases short and J 16 bases short, with 20 bases between. For the CDR3, the DNA is TGCGCCAGCAGCCCCGGGGGGCGGGGGAGAAGATACTTC. Protein sequence: CASSPGGRGRRYF.

V is TRBV6-6 and J is TRBJ2-7; 9 bases align to TRBD1. Trimming cost V 8 bases and J 3 bases; bases outside gene matches: 5. This CDR3 spans 13 amino acids. CDR1 and CDR2 from the germline V gene are MNHNY and SVGAGI (reference sequence). Written as DNA, the CDR3 is TGTGCCAGCCGTAGGGACAGGGACTACGAGCAGTACTTC. It encodes CASRRDRDYEQYF.

As DNA, the CDR3 is TGTGCCAGCAGTTTAACTAGTATAATCTACGAGCAGTACTTC. This codes for CASSLTSIIYEQYF. This sequence joins TRBV28 and TRBJ2-7; D may be TRBD2 (5 bases). This CDR3 has 14 residues. The germline gives CDR1 MDHEN, CDR2 SYDVKM. Trimming took 2 bases from V and 3 from J, leaving 11 bases between them.

The chain uses TRBV30 and TRBJ2-1; D possibly corresponds to TRBD2 (6 bases). V lost 0 bases, J lost 10 bases, and 19 bases lay in between. The CDR3 is made up of 15 amino acids. CDR1 is GTSNPN, CDR2 SVGIG, per germline (reference sequence). In nucleotides, the CDR3 is TGTGCCTGGAGTGTTAGTTTCGGGACTTACGTAGAGCAGTTCTTC. The encoded protein is CAWSVSFGTYVEQFF.

In this sample, this clone turned up once. The chain has TRBV27 and TRBJ2-1; TRBD1 is a possible D gene (5 bases). The V end lost 4 bases, the J end lost 4 bases, and 17 bases lay between the germline ends. This CDR3 is 16 amino acids long. CDR1 and CDR2 (germline): MNHEY, SMNVEV (reference sequence). DNA of the CDR3: TGTGCCAGCAGTTCACCCAAGGGGCGGACATACAATGAGCAGTTCTTC. Amino acid sequence: CASSSPKGRTYNEQFF.

The CDR3 DNA reads as TGTGCCAGCACCGACAGGGGGGGCCCCAATCAGCCCCAGCATTTT. This translates into CASTDRGGPNQPQHF. The J gene is TRBJ1-5, the V gene TRBV2; 9 nucleotides agree with TRBD1. With 7 bases clipped from V and 3 bases from J, the junction kept 7 bases outside the gene matches. CDR3 length: 15 amino acids. Germline V lookup: CDR1 SNHLY, CDR2 FYNNEI.

This chain uses TRBV6-5 with TRBJ1-1; a possible D gene is TRBD1 (5 bases). Germline assignment: CDR1 MNHEY and CDR2 SVGAGI. CDR3 size: 14 residues. The germline V and J ends were trimmed by 2 bases and 0 bases, with 7 bases remaining between them. The CDR3 DNA follows: TGTGCCAGCAGTTACAAGACAGTGAACACTGAAGCTTTCTTT. Translation gives CASSYKTVNTEAFF.

This clone was detected only once. The chain has TRBV10-1 and TRBJ2-7; D not resolved. Germline V gene data show CDR1 as WNHNN and CDR2 as SYGVQD (reference sequence). Between the trimmed V and J ends, which lost 2 bases and 2 bases, there was a span of 7 bases. The CDR3 runs 13 residues. Written as DNA, the CDR3 is TGCGCCAGCAGTGAGCCAGGTACCTACGAGCAGTACTTC. The encoded protein is CASSEPGTYEQYF.

The chain employs TRBV10-3 and TRBJ2-7, with 7 bases aligning to TRBD1. This CDR3 has 15 amino acids. The V gene's germline CDR1 is ENHRY and CDR2 SYGVKD. After removal of 6 bases from V and 5 bases from J, the junction contained 13 bases not matched to a gene. CDR3 DNA: TGTGCCATCAGGGATTCCGGGACAGATTTAAACGAGCAGTACTTC. It is translated as CAIRDSGTDLNEQYF.

The count of this clone is one. V and J are TRBV7-2 and TRBJ1-1, with TRBD1 matching over 7 bases. The germline V gene encodes CDR1 SGHTA and CDR2 FQGNSA. V trimming: 2 bases; J trimming: 3 bases; junction bases outside the gene matches: 3. The length of the CDR3 is 14 residues. This CDR3 reads CASSLFQGDTEAFF. The CDR3 region has the DNA TGTGCCAGCAGCTTATTTCAGGGGGACACTGAAGCTTTCTTT.

This chain uses TRBV10-1 with TRBJ2-7; D might be TRBD1 (7 bases). CDR1 is WNHNN and CDR2 is SYGVQD in the germline V gene (reference sequence). The length of the CDR3 is 13 residues. The V and J ends lost 1 base and 7 bases respectively, with 11 bases between them. The CDR3 protein is CASSEWSGGEQYF. In DNA form, the CDR3 reads TGCGCCAGCAGTGAGTGGTCAGGGGGGGAGCAGTACTTC.

V usage is TRBV29-1 and J usage is TRBJ1-1, with 9 bases matching TRBD1. The CDR3 length is 13 residues. J gave up 1 base and V 4 bases, and 1 base lay outside the gene matches. Germline-derived CDR1 and CDR2 are SQVTM and ANQGSEA. CDR3 in DNA: TGCAGCGTTGGGACAGGGGAGAACACTGAAGCTTTCTTT. Translated, it gives CSVGTGENTEAFF.

The V gene is TRBV4-1, the J gene TRBJ2-6; no clear D gene. V was cut by 4 bases and J by 0 bases, with 10 bases left in between. CDR1 MGHRA and CDR2 YSYEKL come from the germline V gene. CDR3 length: 16 residues. CDR3 loop: CASSLTRLSGANVLTF. The CDR3 DNA follows: TGCGCCAGCAGCCTCACCAGGCTCTCTGGGGCCAACGTCCTGACTTTC.